The next 18 T cell receptor delta chains were all read from a single sample in a study of gamma-delta chains in newborns, infants, children. TCRdb reapplied CATT to the reads. The profile shows some 11,000 delta-chain clones, about 3.5% of them singletons. Material for sequencing was blood. Receptors were obtained from a child who was a newborn, infant or young child, either healthy, febrile or measles-vaccinated (not recorded which).

Only a few counts were recorded for this clone. The gene calls are TRDV2 and TRDJ1; 8 bases match TRDD3. This CDR3 is built from 16 residues. V dropped 1 base and J dropped 0; count of bases not matched to a gene: 6. CDR1 GEAIGNYY and CDR2 EKD come from the germline V gene. CDR3: CACDTGTGGDTDKLIF. The CDR3 coding sequence is TGTGCCTGTGACACTGGTACTGGGGGCGACACCGATAAACTCATCTTT.

The CDR3 loop is CALGEGLPTNSVGDTSDKLIF. The CDR3 DNA reads TGTGCTCTTGGGGAAGGGCTTCCTACGAATTCGGTGGGGGATACATCCGATAAACTCATCTTT. The chain uses TRDV1 and TRDJ1; TRDD3 agrees at 10 bases. V gave up 2 bases and J gave up 3 bases; unmatched junction bases: 21. The CDR3 runs to 21 residues. The germline gives CDR1 TSWWSYY, CDR2 QGS.

The chain joins TRDV1 to TRDJ1; TRDD3 matches 7 bases. The V segment lost 2 bases and the J segment 0 bases; nucleotides outside the gene matches: 15. Germline CDR1 is TSWWSYY and CDR2 is QGS. This CDR3 contains 19 residues. The CDR3 protein is CALGERLAWLGDNTDKLIF. The CDR3 coding sequence is TGTGCTCTTGGGGAAAGACTCGCGTGGCTAGGGGATAACACCGATAAACTCATCTTT.

About this clone: Distinct nucleotide sequences in the sample also encode this CDR3. V usage is TRDV2 and J usage is TRDJ1, with 9 bases fitting TRDD3. Germline values: CDR1 GEAIGNYY, CDR2 EKD. Losses at the gene ends were 3 bases for V and 4 bases for J; bases not matched to a gene: 29. CDR3 length: 22 residues. Written as DNA, the CDR3 is TGTGCCTGTGACCCGCTTCCTAAGGTAGCCGACCGAACTGGGGGAAAAGGCGATAAACTCATCTTT. Protein: CACDPLPKVADRTGGKGDKLIF.

On this clone: Other DNA sequences within the sample encode an identical CDR3. V is TRDV3 and J is TRDJ1; TRDD3 aligns across 13 bases. The CDR3 is 21 amino acids. Unmatched junction bases numbered 23, after V lost 2 bases and J lost 2 bases. CDR1 TVYSNPD and CDR2 GDNSRS come from the germline V gene (reference sequence). CDR3 region: CAFPSPYHLLGDTLGTDKLIF. CDR3 DNA: TGTGCCTTTCCCTCCCCGTACCATTTACTGGGGGATACGCTTGGGACCGATAAACTCATCTTT.

This clone was recorded a few times. V gene TRDV2 combines with J gene TRDJ1; tentative D call: TRDD3 (10 bases). CDR1 and CDR2 from the germline V gene are GEAIGNYY and EKD. The germline V and J ends were trimmed by 3 bases and 6 bases, with 28 bases remaining between them. This CDR3 region has 18 residues. This chain's CDR3 is CACDPLPTDWGIENKLIF. CDR3 in DNA: TGTGCCTGTGACCCCCTTCCTACGGACTGGGGGATTGAGAATAAACTCATCTTT.

There are a few counts of this clone. The CDR3 DNA reads as TGTGCTCTTGGGGAACTCAGCCCCGCCCGTCACGAATCCCGAAAGTACACCGATAAACTCATCTTT. It translates to CALGELSPARHESRKYTDKLIF. The V and J genes are TRDV1 and TRDJ1; the D is unclear. V was pared by 0 bases and J by 0 bases, with 29 bases between. CDR3 size: 22 residues. The V gene's germline CDR1 is TSWWSYY and CDR2 QGS.

This clone appeared a few times. The J gene is TRDJ1, the V gene TRDV1; D perhaps matches TRDD2 (5 bases). V gave up 6 bases and J gave up 0 bases, with 20 bases separating them. Germline CDR1 reads TSWWSYY; CDR2 reads QGS. The CDR3 extends over 17 amino acids. CDR3: CALGRPSRVGYTDKLIF. CDR3 nucleotide sequence: TGTGCTCTTGGCCGTCCTTCACGGGTTGGGTACACCGATAAACTCATCTTT.

The J gene is TRDJ1; the V gene was not called; TRDD3 is the table's D call and was not checked against the DNA. The CDR3 is 19 amino acids. This CDR3 reads CALGDNPNEGDLGPDKLIF. CDR3 nucleotides: TGTGCTCTTGGGGACAACCCTAATGAGGGGGATTTAGGGCCCGATAAACTCATCTTT.

This clone was picked up a small number of times. The chain joins TRDV1 to TRDJ1; 7 positions agree with TRDD2. The CDR3 totals 19 residues. V shed 1 base, J shed 1 base, and the junction held 15 bases outside the gene matches. Germline CDR1 TSWWSYY, CDR2 QGS. CDR3 region: CALGEPRPTSYVPTDKLIF. CDR3 in DNA: TGTGCTCTTGGGGAACCCCGGCCCACTTCCTATGTCCCCACCGATAAACTCATCTTT.

This clone is labeled medium-sized. V and J are TRDV2 and TRDJ1; unclear D gene. The V gene's germline CDR1 is GEAIGNYY and CDR2 EKD. The CDR3 consists of 14 residues. Trimming took 0 bases from V and 5 from J, leaving 12 bases between them. CDR3: CACDTVIPGDKLIF. As DNA, the CDR3 is TGTGCCTGTGACACCGTCATCCCAGGTGATAAACTCATCTTT.

The rearrangement links TRDV1 to TRDJ1; maybe TRDD3 (5 bases). The CDR3 length is 17 residues. The germline CDR1 and CDR2 sequences are TSWWSYY and QGS. The V end lost 3 bases, the J end lost 1 base, and 18 bases lay between the germline ends. The CDR3 region is CALGDPEGTHPTDKLIF. The CDR3 bases are TGTGCTCTTGGGGACCCCGAGGGGACACATCCCACCGATAAACTCATCTTT.

No V gene call is available, although the J gene is TRDJ1; the D call of TRDD3 is as the table states it, not checked on the DNA. The CDR3 runs to 15 residues. CDR3 sequence (DNA): TGTGCTCTTGGGGATATCGTGGGGGACAGCTATAAACTCATCTTT. Its translation: CALGDIVGDSYKLIF.

This clone was observed a handful of times. V and J are TRDV1 and TRDJ1; no firm D call. There are 17 residues in the CDR3. Trimming cost V 5 bases and J 0 bases, with 19 bases left between them. Germline-derived CDR1 and CDR2 are TSWWSYY and QGS. CDR3 bases: TGTGCTCTTGGGAAGGGACCCTCCGTTTTCTACACCGATAAACTCATCTTT. Protein: CALGKGPSVFYTDKLIF.

As concerns this clone: Other DNA sequences from this sample encode an identical CDR3 as well. The chain joins TRDV1 to TRDJ1; TRDD2 matches 9 bases. Germline assignment: CDR1 TSWWSYY and CDR2 QGS. The CDR3 runs to 19 residues. V dropped 4 bases and J dropped 2; count of bases not matched to a gene: 17. The CDR3 sequence is CALGAPFLPVLGRTDKLIF. In nucleotides, the CDR3 is TGTGCTCTTGGGGCGCCCTTCCTACCTGTACTGGGGAGGACCGATAAACTCATCTTT.

This clone has a handful of counts. The CDR3 sequence: CALGKYTDKLIF. In DNA form, the CDR3 reads TGTGCCTTGGGGAAGTACACCGATAAACTCATCTTT. V gene TRDV3 combines with J gene TRDJ1, with D perhaps TRDD3 (5 bases). V was pared by 3 bases and J by 0 bases, with 8 bases between. CDR1 and CDR2 from the germline V gene are TVYSNPD and GDNSRS (reference sequence). CDR3 length: 12 amino acids.

This clone was seen a handful of times. The chain has TRDV2 and TRDJ2; D is unclear. CDR3 length: 16 amino acids. CDR1 is GEAIGNYY, CDR2 EKD, per germline. Trimming took 0 bases from V and 4 from J, leaving 14 bases between them. CDR3 residues: CACDTVGKRRTAQLFF. CDR3 bases: TGTGCCTGTGACACCGTTGGAAAACGCAGGACAGCACAACTCTTCTTT.

This clone was seen a few times. Given a much more abundant clone one base away, this may be a read error. The rearrangement uses TRDV2 and TRDJ1; 8 bases map to TRDD3. V dropped 4 bases and J dropped 7; count of bases not matched to a gene: 10. The length of the CDR3 is 14 residues. Germline-derived CDR1 and CDR2 are GEAIGNYY and EKD. The CDR3: CACETLGDPGKLIF. The CDR3 bases are TGTGCCTGTGAAACCTTGGGGGATCCCGGTAAACTCATCTTT.